The clone carrying this T cell receptor beta chain was observed many times. Its target is unknown. When ophthalmopathy did not progress within 18 months, Graves' hyperthyroidism was considered stable. Hyperthyroidism was newly diagnosed in patients aged 18 to 65 (duration under 2 months). Lactation, pregnancy, other autoimmune disease or uncontrolled infection excluded patients. The sample is drawn from a study of T cells in Graves' hyperthyroidism and ophthalmopathy. Study-level points and caveats: Prediction of ophthalmopathy progression came a median roughly 6.7 months pre-onset.

RNA transcripts gave rise to amplified TCR beta CDR3 regions. TCR CDR3 regions were first amplified by RT-PCR with HTBI primers. TCRdb re-called the multiplex PCR reads with MiXCR, one entry per CDR3 protein. Found here are hundreds of thousands of distinct CDR3 sequences, 14% of them singletons; the top ten hold 10%. The germline gives CDR1 KGHSH, CDR2 LQKENI. The V end lost 0 bases, the J end lost 1 base, and 5 bases lay between the germline ends. The CDR3 loop spans 14 amino acids. The sample consisted of blood. This chain uses TRBV18 with TRBJ2-3; no firm D call. The receptor comes from a woman aged 18 to 35 with Graves' hyperthyroidism. The chain's CDR3 is CASSPPIRTDTQYF. As DNA, the CDR3 is TGTGCCAGCTCACCACCGATACGCACAGATACGCAGTATTTT.